The TCR beta chain under discussion was sequenced for a study of long-term antiretroviral therapy in people with HIV. Looked up from germline, CDR1 is KGHSH and CDR2 is LQKENI. Deletions cut 3 bases from V and 5 bases from J, with 10 bases between. CDR3 size: 13 residues. It was version v3.0 of the immunoSEQ assay that was run at survey level. Sequencing efforts were directed toward roughly 40,000-55,000 T-cell genomes per sample. Only in-frame clones appear in the TCRdb table, and some are missing; sequencing was by immunoSEQ multiplex PCR. The table includes under 30,000 clones, almost 85% detected once.

The receptor was isolated from a woman younger than 45 with HIV. This specimen was unsorted PBMCs, taken 1.1 years before starting antiretroviral therapy. The chain employs TRBV18 and TRBJ2-5; the D is unclear. CDR3 region: CASSPARAETQYF. The CDR3, as DNA: TGTGCCAGCTCACCCGCCAGAGCGGAGACCCAGTACTTC.